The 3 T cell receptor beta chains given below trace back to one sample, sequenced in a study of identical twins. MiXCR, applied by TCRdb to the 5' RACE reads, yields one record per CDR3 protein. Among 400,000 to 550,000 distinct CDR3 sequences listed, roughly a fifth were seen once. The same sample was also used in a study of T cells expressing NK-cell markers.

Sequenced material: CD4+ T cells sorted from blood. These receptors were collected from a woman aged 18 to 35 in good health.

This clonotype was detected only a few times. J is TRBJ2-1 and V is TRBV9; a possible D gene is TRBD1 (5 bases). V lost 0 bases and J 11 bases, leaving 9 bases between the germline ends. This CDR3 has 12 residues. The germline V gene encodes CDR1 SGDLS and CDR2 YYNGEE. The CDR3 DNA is TGTGCCAGCAGCGTAGTAGGGGCCAAGCAGTTCTTC. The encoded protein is CASSVVGAKQFF.

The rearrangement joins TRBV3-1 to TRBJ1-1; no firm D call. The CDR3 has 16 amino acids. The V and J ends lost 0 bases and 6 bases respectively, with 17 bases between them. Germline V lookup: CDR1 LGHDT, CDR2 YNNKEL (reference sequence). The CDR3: CASSQEQSPLGAEAFF. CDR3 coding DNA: TGTGCCAGCAGCCAAGAACAGTCTCCCCTTGGCGCTGAAGCTTTCTTT.

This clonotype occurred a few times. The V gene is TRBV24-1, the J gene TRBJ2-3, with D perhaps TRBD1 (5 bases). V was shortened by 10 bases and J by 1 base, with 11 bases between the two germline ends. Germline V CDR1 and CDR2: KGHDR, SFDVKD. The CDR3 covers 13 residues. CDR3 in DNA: TGTGCCACGGGGCTTGGAGGCACAGATACGCAGTATTTT. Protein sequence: CATGLGGTDTQYF.